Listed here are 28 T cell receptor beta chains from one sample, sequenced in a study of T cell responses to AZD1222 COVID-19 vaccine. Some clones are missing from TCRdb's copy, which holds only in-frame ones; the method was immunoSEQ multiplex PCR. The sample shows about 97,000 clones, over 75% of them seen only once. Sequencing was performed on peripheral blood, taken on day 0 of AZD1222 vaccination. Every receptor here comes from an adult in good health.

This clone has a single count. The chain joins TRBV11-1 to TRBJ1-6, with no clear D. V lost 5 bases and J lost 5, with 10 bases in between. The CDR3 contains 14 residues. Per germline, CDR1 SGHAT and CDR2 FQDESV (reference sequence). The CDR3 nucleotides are TGTGCCAGCAGCCGAACGGGCAATAATTCACCCCTCCACTTT. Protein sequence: CASSRTGNNSPLHF.

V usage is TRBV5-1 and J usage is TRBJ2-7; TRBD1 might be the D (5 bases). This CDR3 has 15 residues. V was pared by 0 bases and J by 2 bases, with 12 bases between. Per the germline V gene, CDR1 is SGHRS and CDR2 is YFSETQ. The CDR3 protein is CASSLGGQGPYEQYF. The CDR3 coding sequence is TGCGCCAGCAGCTTGGGTGGGCAGGGCCCCTACGAGCAGTACTTC.

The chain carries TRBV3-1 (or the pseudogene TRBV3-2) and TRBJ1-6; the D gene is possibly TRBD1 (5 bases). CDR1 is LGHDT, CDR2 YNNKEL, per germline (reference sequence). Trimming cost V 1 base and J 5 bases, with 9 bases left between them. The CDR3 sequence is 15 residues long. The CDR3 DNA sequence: TGTGCCAGCAGCCAAGCAGGGAGCGATAATTCACCCCTCCACTTT. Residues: CASSQAGSDNSPLHF.

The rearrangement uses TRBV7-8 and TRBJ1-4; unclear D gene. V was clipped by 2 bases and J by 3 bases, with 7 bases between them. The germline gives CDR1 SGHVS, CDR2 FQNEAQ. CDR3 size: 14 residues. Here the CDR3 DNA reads TGTGCCAGCAGCTTATCCCAGGCTAATGAAAAACTGTTTTTT. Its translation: CASSLSQANEKLFF.

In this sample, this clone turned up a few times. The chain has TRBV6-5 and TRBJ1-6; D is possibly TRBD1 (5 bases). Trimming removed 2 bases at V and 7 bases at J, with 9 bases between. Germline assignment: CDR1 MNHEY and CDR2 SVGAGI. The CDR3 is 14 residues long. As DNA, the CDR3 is TGTGCCAGCAGTTACGGGACGGCCAATTCACCCCTCCACTTT. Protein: CASSYGTANSPLHF.

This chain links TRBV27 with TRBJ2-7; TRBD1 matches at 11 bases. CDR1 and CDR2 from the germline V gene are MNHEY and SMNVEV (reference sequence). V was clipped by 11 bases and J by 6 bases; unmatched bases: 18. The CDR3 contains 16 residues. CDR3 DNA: TGTGCCGGGATCGGGACAGGGGGTCTCGCTATGTGCGAGCAGTACTTC. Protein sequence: CAGIGTGGLAMCEQYF.

The CDR3 sequence: CASSGSRGYYGYTF. The CDR3 nucleotides are TGTGCCAGCTCAGGGTCCAGAGGTTACTATGGCTACACCTTC. This sequence joins TRBV18 and TRBJ1-2; D remains ambiguous. V lost 5 bases and J 3 bases, leaving 13 bases between the germline ends. CDR3 length: 14 amino acids. CDR1 and CDR2 from the germline V gene are KGHSH and LQKENI.

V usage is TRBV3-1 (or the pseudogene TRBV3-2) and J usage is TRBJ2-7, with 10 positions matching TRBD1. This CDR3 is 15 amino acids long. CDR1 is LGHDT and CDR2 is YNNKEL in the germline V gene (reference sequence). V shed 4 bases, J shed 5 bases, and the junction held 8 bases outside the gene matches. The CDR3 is CASSPFGTGVDEQYF. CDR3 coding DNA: TGTGCCAGCAGCCCTTTCGGGACAGGGGTAGACGAGCAGTACTTC.

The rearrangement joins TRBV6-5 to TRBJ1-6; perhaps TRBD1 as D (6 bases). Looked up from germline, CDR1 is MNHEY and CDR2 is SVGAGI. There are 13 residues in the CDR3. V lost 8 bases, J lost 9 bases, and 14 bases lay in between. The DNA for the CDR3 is TGTGCCAGCGGCAGGGGATTCGGTTCACCCCTCCACTTT. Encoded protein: CASGRGFGSPLHF.

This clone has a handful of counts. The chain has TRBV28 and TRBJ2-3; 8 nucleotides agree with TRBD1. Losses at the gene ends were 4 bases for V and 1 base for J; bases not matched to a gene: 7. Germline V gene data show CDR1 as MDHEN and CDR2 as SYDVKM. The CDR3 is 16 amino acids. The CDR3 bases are TGTGCCAGCAGTTCCCCCCAGGGGGCCGGCACAGATACGCAGTATTTT. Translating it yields CASSSPQGAGTDTQYF.

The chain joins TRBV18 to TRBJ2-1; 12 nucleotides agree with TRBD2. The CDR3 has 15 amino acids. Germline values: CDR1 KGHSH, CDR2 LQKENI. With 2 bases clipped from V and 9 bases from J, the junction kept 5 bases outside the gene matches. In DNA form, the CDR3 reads TGTGCCAGCTCACCAGGGCTAGCGGGGGGGCTTGAGCAGTTCTTC. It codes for CASSPGLAGGLEQFF.

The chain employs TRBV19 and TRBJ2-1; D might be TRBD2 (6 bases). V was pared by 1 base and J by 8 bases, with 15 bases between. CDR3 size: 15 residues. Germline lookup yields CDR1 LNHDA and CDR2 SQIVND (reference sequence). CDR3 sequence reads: CASSIGGLLVDEQFF. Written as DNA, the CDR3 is TGTGCCAGTAGTATAGGCGGACTACTCGTTGATGAGCAGTTCTTC.

The CDR3 reads CASSPSPGQGAGGYTF. The DNA of the CDR3 is TGTGCCAGCTCACCATCACCGGGACAGGGGGCGGGCGGCTACACCTTC. The chain uses TRBV18 and TRBJ1-2; TRBD1 matches 12 bases. Trimming cost V 2 bases and J 8 bases; bases outside gene matches: 9. Germline CDR1 KGHSH, CDR2 LQKENI. The CDR3 runs 16 residues.

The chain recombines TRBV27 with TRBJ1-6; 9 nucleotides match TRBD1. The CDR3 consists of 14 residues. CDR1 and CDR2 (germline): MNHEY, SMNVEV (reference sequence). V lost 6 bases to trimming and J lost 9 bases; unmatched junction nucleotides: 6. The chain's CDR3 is CASSPQGAGSPLHF. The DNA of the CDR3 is TGTGCCAGCAGCCCACAGGGGGCTGGTTCACCCCTCCACTTT.

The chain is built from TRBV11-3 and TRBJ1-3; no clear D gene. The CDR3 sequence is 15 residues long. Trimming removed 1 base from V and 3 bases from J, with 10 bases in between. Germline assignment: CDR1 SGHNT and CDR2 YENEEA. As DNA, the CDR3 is TGTGCCAGCAGCTTAGGCCGAACTTATGGAAACACCATATATTTT. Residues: CASSLGRTYGNTIYF.

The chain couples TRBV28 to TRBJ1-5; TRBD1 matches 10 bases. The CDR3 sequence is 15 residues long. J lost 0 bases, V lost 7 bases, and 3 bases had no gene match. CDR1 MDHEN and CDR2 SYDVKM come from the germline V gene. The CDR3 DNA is TGTGCCAGCATCCGGGACAGGGGTAGCAATCAGCCCCAGCATTTT. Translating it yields CASIRDRGSNQPQHF.

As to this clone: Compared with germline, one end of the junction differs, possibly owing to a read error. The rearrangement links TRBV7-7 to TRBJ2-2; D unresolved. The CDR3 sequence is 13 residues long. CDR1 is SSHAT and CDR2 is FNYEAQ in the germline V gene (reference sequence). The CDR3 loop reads CASSLEGAGELFF. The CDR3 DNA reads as TGTGCTAGCAGCTTAGAAGGTGCCGGGGAGCTGTTTTTT.

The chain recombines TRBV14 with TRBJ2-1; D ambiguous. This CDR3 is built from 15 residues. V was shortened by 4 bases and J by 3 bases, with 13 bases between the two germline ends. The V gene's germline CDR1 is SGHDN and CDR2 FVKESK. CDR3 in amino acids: CASSRGDRYYNEQFF. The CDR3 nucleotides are TGTGCCAGCAGCCGTGGGGATAGATACTACAATGAGCAGTTCTTC.

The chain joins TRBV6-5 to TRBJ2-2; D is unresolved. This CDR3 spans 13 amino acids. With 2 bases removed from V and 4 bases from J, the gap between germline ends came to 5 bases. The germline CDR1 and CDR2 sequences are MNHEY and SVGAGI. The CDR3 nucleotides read TGTGCCAGCAGTTACCTGGTCACCGGGGAGCTGTTTTTT. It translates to CASSYLVTGELFF.

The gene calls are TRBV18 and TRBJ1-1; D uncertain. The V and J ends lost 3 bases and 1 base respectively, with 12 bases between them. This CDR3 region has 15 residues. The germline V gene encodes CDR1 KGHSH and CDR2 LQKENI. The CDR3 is CASSPDSGRNTEAFF. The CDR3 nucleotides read TGTGCCAGCTCACCCGATTCCGGCAGGAACACTGAAGCTTTCTTT.

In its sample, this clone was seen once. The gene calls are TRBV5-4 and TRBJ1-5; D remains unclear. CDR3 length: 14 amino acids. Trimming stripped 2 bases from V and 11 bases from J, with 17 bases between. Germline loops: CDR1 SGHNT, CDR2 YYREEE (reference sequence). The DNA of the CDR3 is TGTGCCAGCAGCTTAGACCCCATGTCCTTAGCCCAGCATTTT. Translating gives CASSLDPMSLAQHF.

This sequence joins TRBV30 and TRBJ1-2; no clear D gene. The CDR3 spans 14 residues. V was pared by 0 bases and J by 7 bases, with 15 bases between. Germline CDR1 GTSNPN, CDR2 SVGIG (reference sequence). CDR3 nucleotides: TGTGCCTGGAGTGTACCGGGGTTTCGTCGTGGCTACACCTTC. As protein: CAWSVPGFRRGYTF.

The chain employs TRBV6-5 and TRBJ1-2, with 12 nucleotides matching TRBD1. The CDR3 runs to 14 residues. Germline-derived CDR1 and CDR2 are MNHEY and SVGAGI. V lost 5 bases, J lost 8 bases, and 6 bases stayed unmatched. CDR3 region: CASSRGTGGEGYTF. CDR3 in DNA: TGTGCCAGCAGTAGAGGGACAGGGGGCGAAGGCTACACCTTC.

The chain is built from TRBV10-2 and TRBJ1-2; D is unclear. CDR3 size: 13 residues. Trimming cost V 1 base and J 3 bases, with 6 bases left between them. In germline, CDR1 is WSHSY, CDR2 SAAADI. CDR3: CASSELADYGYTF. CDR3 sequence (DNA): TGCGCCAGCAGTGAGTTGGCCGACTATGGCTACACCTTC.

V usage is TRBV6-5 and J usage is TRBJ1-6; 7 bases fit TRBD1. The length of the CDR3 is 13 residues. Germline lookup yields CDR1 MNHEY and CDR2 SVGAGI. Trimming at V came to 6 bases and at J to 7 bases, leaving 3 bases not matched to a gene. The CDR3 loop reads CASSRQGNSPLHF. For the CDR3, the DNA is TGTGCCAGCAGCCGACAGGGAAATTCACCCCTCCACTTT.

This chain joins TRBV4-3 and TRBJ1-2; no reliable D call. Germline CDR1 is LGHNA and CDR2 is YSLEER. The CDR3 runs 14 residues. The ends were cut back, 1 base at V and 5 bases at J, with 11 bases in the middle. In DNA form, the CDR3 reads TGCGCCAGCAGCCAAGTTAGTCTCAGTTATGGCTACACCTTC. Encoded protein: CASSQVSLSYGYTF.

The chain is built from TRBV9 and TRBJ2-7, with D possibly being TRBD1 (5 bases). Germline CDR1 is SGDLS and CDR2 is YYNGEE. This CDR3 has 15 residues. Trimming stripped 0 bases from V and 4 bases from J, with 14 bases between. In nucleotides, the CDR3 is TGTGCCAGCAGCGTAGAATCAGGGCCTTTGTACGAGCAGTACTTC. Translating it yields CASSVESGPLYEQYF.

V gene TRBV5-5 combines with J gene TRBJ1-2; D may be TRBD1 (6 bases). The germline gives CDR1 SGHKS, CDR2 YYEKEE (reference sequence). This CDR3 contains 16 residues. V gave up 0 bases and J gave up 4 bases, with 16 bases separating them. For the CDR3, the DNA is TGTGCCAGCAGCTTGGGTCGGGGGGCGCGAGGCTATGGCTACACCTTC. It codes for CASSLGRGARGYGYTF. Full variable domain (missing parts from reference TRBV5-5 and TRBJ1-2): DAGVTQSPTHLIKTRGQQVTLRCSPISGHKSVSWYQQVLGQGPQFIFQYYEKEERGRGNFPDRFSARQFPNYSSELNVNALLLGDSALYLCASSLGRGARGYGYTFGSGTRLTVV.